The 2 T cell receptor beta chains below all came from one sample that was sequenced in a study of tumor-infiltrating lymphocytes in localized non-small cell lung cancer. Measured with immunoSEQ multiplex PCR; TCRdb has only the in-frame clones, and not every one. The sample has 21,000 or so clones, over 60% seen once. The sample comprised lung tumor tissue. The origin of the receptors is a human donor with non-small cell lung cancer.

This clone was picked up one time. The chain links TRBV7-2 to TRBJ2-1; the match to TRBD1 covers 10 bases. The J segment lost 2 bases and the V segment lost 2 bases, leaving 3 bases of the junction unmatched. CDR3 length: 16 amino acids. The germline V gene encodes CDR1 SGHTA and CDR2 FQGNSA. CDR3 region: CASSLSTGGAYNEQFF. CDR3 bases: TGTGCCAGCAGCTTATCGACAGGGGGCGCCTACAATGAGCAGTTCTTC.

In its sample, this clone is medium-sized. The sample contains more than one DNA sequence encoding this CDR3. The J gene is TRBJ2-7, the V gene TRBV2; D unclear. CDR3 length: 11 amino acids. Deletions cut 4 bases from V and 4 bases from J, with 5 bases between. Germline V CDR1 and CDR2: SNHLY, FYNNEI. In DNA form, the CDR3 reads TGTGCCAGCAGTGCGGGTTACGAGCAGTACTTC. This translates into CASSAGYEQYF. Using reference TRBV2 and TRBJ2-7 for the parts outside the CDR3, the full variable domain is EPEVTQTPSHQVTQMGQEVILRCVPISNHLYFYWYRQILGQKVEFLVSFYNNEISEKSEIFDDQFSVERPDGSNFTLKIRSTKLEDSAMYFCASSAGYEQYFGPGTRLTVT.